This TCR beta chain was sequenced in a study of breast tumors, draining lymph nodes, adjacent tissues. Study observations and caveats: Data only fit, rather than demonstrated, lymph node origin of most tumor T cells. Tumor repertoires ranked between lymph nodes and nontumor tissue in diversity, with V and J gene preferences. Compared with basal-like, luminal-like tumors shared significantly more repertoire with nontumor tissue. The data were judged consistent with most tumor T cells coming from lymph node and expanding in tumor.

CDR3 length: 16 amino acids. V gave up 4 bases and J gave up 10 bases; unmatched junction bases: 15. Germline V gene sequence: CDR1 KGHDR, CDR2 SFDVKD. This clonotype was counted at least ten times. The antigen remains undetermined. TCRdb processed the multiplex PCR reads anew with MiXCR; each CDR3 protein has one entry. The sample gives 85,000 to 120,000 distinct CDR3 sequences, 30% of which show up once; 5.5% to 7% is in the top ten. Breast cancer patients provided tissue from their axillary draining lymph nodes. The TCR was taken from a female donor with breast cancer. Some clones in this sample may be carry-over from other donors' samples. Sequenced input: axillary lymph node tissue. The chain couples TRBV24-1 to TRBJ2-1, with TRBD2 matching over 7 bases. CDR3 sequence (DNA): TGTGCCACCAGTGACTTCTCTGGACTAGGGACGTTGGAGCAGTTCTTC. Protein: CATSDFSGLGTLEQFF.